The sample holds a few counts of the clone carrying this TCR beta chain. Antigen specificity is unknown. This entry belongs to a study of vaccination and CD4 T cells after COVID-19. The wider study: Control cultures were given a CEFX pool, an HIV-1 Nef pool, or no peptide.

Sample treatment: roughly nine-day PBMC culture with coronavirus spike peptide pools or control peptides (ViraFEST assay). Researchers collected the unexposed donor's CD4+ T cells before the COVID-19 pandemic (2011-2018). Under the ViraFEST approach, antigen-specific T cells were expanded with peptide pools and TCRs subsequently sequenced. In germline, CDR1 is MNHEY, CDR2 SMNVEV (reference sequence). The CDR3 sequence is 14 residues long. V gave up 3 bases and J gave up 5 bases, with 14 bases separating them. Sequencing of DNA taken from cultured CD4+ T cells relied on the Oncomine TCR Beta short-read assay. From cultured CD4+ T cells, genomic DNA was extracted. TCRdb reprocessed the PCR reads with MiXCR, giving one entry per CDR3 protein. The data show 5,000 to 7,500 distinct CDR3 sequences, almost 30% seen once.

This rearrangement joins TRBV27 to TRBJ2-7; D not certain. The TCR comes from a human donor in good health. The material sequenced was CD4+ T cells from blood, cultured in vitro. The CDR3 reads CASSFFEPYDEQYF. The CDR3 DNA sequence: TGTGCCAGCAGTTTTTTCGAACCCTACGACGAGCAGTACTTC.